The 29 T cell receptor beta chains given below trace back to one sample, sequenced in a study of spatial heterogeneity in lung cancer. Study-wide results and limits: Higher tumor mutation counts went along with higher counts of expanded intratumoral alpha and beta TCRs.

Time point in this sample: sample taken at primary tumor resection. Their antigen targets remain unknown. TCRdb reprocessed the 5' RACE reads via MiXCR and lists one record per CDR3 protein. Here the sample spans nearly 25,000 distinct CDR3 sequences, approximately 9% being singletons. This specimen was lung tumor tissue, taken at surgery. Receptors were obtained from a male donor with early-stage non-small cell lung cancer.

V gene TRBV5-6 combines with J gene TRBJ1-5; possibly TRBD1 for D (5 bases). Trimming took 4 bases from V and 0 from J, leaving 14 bases between them. The V gene's germline CDR1 is SGHDT and CDR2 YYEEEE. The CDR3 contains 16 residues. The CDR3 DNA sequence: TGTGCCAGCAGCAATGCGGGACTGAATAGCAATCAGCCCCAGCATTTT. Translated, it gives CASSNAGLNSNQPQHF.

This clonotype was recorded many times. The V and J genes are TRBV2 and TRBJ2-3; 8 bases line up with TRBD1. CDR1 SNHLY and CDR2 FYNNEI come from the germline V gene. After removal of 6 bases from V and 0 bases from J, the junction contained 5 bases not matched to a gene. The CDR3 runs 15 residues. The CDR3 DNA reads as TGTGCCAGCAGGAAATGGGACAGGAGCACAGATACGCAGTATTTT. Amino acids: CASRKWDRSTDTQYF.

This clonotype was counted many times. The rearrangement joins TRBV7-2 to TRBJ1-6; no definite D call. V shed 0 bases and J shed 8 bases, with 8 bases lying between them. The germline CDR1 and CDR2 sequences are SGHTA and FQGNSA. CDR3 length: 14 residues. The CDR3 sequence is CASSLAGRDSPLHF. The CDR3 DNA reads TGTGCCAGCAGCTTAGCAGGGAGGGATTCACCCCTCCACTTT.

At least ten counts were recorded for this clonotype. The chain recombines TRBV18 with TRBJ1-6, with D possibly matching TRBD1 (5 bases). CDR3 length: 13 amino acids. Germline CDR1 reads KGHSH; CDR2 reads LQKENI. Trimming pared 0 bases from V and 13 bases from J, leaving 10 bases between. The CDR3 region is CASSPPLSGPLHF. The CDR3 nucleotides are TGTGCCAGCTCACCACCGTTGTCAGGGCCCCTCCACTTT.

This clonotype was seen ten or more times. The chain carries TRBV7-2 and TRBJ1-6; D not certain. The germline V gene encodes CDR1 SGHTA and CDR2 FQGNSA. The germline V and J ends were trimmed by 1 base and 1 base, with 5 bases remaining between them. The CDR3 length is 15 residues. The CDR3 DNA reads TGTGCCAGCAGCTTAGGGTGGTCCTATAATTCACCCCTCCACTTT. This gives the protein CASSLGWSYNSPLHF.

This sequence joins TRBV7-2 and TRBJ2-3; D remains ambiguous. Germline CDR1 and CDR2: SGHTA and FQGNSA. Deletions cut 4 bases from V and 0 bases from J, with 11 bases between. CDR3 length equals 15 residues. CDR3: CASSSGYLSTDTQYF. The CDR3 DNA sequence: TGTGCCAGCAGCTCCGGGTATTTAAGCACAGATACGCAGTATTTT.

V usage is TRBV7-2 and J usage is TRBJ2-1, with D perhaps TRBD1 (5 bases). The CDR3 runs 14 residues. V was shortened by 1 base and J by 8 bases, with 12 bases between the two germline ends. Germline CDR1 and CDR2: SGHTA and FQGNSA. The chain's CDR3 is CASSLVRLGDEQFF. CDR3 coding DNA: TGTGCCAGCAGCTTAGTCCGGCTAGGGGATGAGCAGTTCTTC.

This clonotype came up many times. The V call is TRBV5-1, the J call TRBJ2-3, with D possibly being TRBD1 (6 bases). The germline gives CDR1 SGHRS, CDR2 YFSETQ. Between the trimmed V and J ends, which lost 3 bases and 2 bases, there was a span of 7 bases. This CDR3 is 13 amino acids long. CDR3 coding DNA: TGCGCCAGCAGCTGGGACAACACAGATACGCAGTATTTT. The encoded protein is CASSWDNTDTQYF.

This clonotype showed up many times. The chain couples TRBV7-9 to TRBJ2-2, with D maybe TRBD2 (5 bases). This CDR3 is built from 14 residues. Trimming took 8 bases from V and 2 from J, leaving 12 bases between them. The germline CDR1 and CDR2 sequences are SEHNR and FQNEAQ (reference sequence). The CDR3 coding sequence is TGTGCCAGCGAGGGAGCGGTAAACACCGGGGAGCTGTTTTTT. This gives the protein CASEGAVNTGELFF.

This clonotype was recorded at least ten times. The chain combines TRBV20-1 with TRBJ1-3; a weak D match, TRBD1 (6 bases). Germline V CDR1 and CDR2: DFQATT, SNEGSKA (reference sequence). The CDR3 totals 12 residues. The CDR3 nucleotides are TGCAGCGGGACACACTCTGGAAACACCATATATTTT. Encoded protein: CSGTHSGNTIYF.

This clonotype appeared a few times. V and J are TRBV11-3 and TRBJ2-7, with 9 bases lining up with TRBD2. Unmatched junction bases numbered 4, after V lost 1 base and J lost 12 bases. The germline V gene has CDR1 SGHNT and CDR2 YENEEA. CDR3 length: 12 residues. The CDR3 loop is CASSLGGGAAYF. The CDR3, as DNA: TGTGCCAGCAGCTTAGGCGGGGGGGCGGCGTACTTC.

The chain joins TRBV7-2 to TRBJ2-3; 10 bases map to TRBD1. The J segment lost 2 bases and the V segment lost 2 bases, leaving 4 bases of the junction unmatched. The CDR3 runs 16 residues. Looked up from germline, CDR1 is SGHTA and CDR2 is FQGNSA. CDR3 loop: CASSLRGQGHTDTQYF. The CDR3 nucleotides are TGTGCCAGCAGCTTAAGGGGACAGGGGCACACAGATACGCAGTATTTT.

Turning to this clonotype: One end of the junction fails to match germline, which may point to a read error. V usage is TRBV7-6 and J usage is TRBJ2-7; the match to TRBD1 covers 7 bases. The CDR3 totals 14 residues. The germline V gene encodes CDR1 SGHVS and CDR2 FNYEAQ. In nucleotides, the CDR3 is TGTGCCAGCAGCTCCAGGGGGAGCTCCTACGAGCAGTGCTTC. Translating it yields CASSSRGSSYEQCF.

V gene TRBV5-4 combines with J gene TRBJ2-5, with 14 bases aligning to TRBD2. The trim removed 3 bases at V and 7 bases at J, leaving 8 bases unmatched. The CDR3 spans 16 residues. CDR1 and CDR2 (germline): SGHNT, YYREEE (reference sequence). The CDR3 is CASSSGLAGGEGTQYF. The CDR3 DNA sequence: TGTGCCAGCAGCTCCGGACTAGCGGGGGGTGAAGGGACCCAGTACTTC.

The rearrangement links TRBV7-9 to TRBJ1-4; D might be TRBD1 (6 bases). Per germline, CDR1 SEHNR and CDR2 FQNEAQ (reference sequence). V was shortened by 0 bases and J by 5 bases, with 10 bases between the two germline ends. The CDR3 length is 15 residues. Here the CDR3 DNA reads TGTGCCAGCAGCTTAGCGGGGGCTCAAAATGAAAAACTGTTTTTT. Translating it yields CASSLAGAQNEKLFF.

This clonotype was counted between two and nine times. V usage is TRBV5-4 and J usage is TRBJ2-5, with no clear D. Germline V lookup: CDR1 SGHNT, CDR2 YYREEE (reference sequence). The length of the CDR3 is 12 residues. The V gene lost 0 bases and the J gene lost 4 bases, with 4 bases spanning the gap. Written as DNA, the CDR3 is TGTGCCAGCAGCTTGGATGGAGAGACCCAGTACTTC. As protein: CASSLDGETQYF.

The table lists this clonotype with many counts. As DNA, the CDR3 is TGTGCCAGCAGCTTTCGAGCCGGGGAGCTGTTTTTT. Protein: CASSFRAGELFF. This sequence joins TRBV7-2 and TRBJ2-2; D is undetermined. V shed 3 bases and J shed 6 bases, with 5 bases lying between them. Germline V gene data show CDR1 as SGHTA and CDR2 as FQGNSA. This CDR3 comprises 12 residues.

This clonotype was seen at least ten times. This chain's CDR3 is CATKERGYEQYF. The CDR3 DNA reads TGTGCCACCAAGGAAAGAGGCTACGAGCAGTACTTC. This sequence joins TRBV6-6 and TRBJ2-7; D unclear. Per the germline V gene, CDR1 is MNHNY and CDR2 is SVGAGI (reference sequence). V dropped 10 bases and J dropped 3 bases, with 13 bases sitting between them. The CDR3 extends over 12 amino acids.

CDR3 loop: CASSPGWKETQYF. The CDR3 DNA reads as TGTGCCAGCAGCCCCGGGTGGAAAGAGACCCAGTACTTC. This chain links TRBV6-5 with TRBJ2-5, with no clear D. V shed 6 bases and J shed 3 bases, with 11 bases lying between them. This CDR3 is built from 13 residues. Germline V gene sequence: CDR1 MNHEY, CDR2 SVGAGI.

The rearrangement uses TRBV5-4 and TRBJ2-2; no clear D gene. The germline CDR1 and CDR2 sequences are SGHNT and YYREEE (reference sequence). The CDR3 sequence is 12 residues long. The V end lost 5 bases, the J end lost 7 bases, and 9 bases lay between the germline ends. The CDR3 is CASRPESGELFF. CDR3 in DNA: TGTGCCAGCAGGCCGGAAAGCGGGGAGCTGTTTTTT.

This clonotype has at least ten counts. The chain has TRBV20-1 and TRBJ2-3, with D perhaps matching TRBD2 (6 bases). Trimming took 5 bases from V and 2 from J, leaving 17 bases between them. The CDR3 extends over 15 amino acids. The germline gives CDR1 DFQATT, CDR2 SNEGSKA (reference sequence). CDR3 nucleotides: TGCAGTGCTCTACCGGGGAGCGGGTACACAGATACGCAGTATTTT. This sequence encodes CSALPGSGYTDTQYF.

In this sample, this clonotype turned up many times. The CDR3 here is CASSLRGPSSEQYF. The DNA for the CDR3 is TGTGCCAGCAGCTTACGGGGGCCGTCCAGCGAGCAGTACTTC. The genes are TRBV7-8 and TRBJ2-7; possibly TRBD1 or TRBD2 for D (6 bases each). CDR1 and CDR2 (germline): SGHVS, FQNEAQ. The ends were cut back, 2 bases at V and 6 bases at J, with 14 bases in the middle. This CDR3 contains 14 residues.

In its sample, this clonotype was seen many times. The rearrangement uses TRBV27 and TRBJ2-1, with D unclear. Germline V gene lookup returns CDR1 MNHEY and CDR2 SMNVEV (reference sequence). The CDR3 covers 13 residues. V was clipped by 6 bases and J by 3 bases, with 9 bases between them. CDR3 amino acids: CASSRWGYNEQFF. Written as DNA, the CDR3 is TGTGCCAGCAGCCGATGGGGCTACAATGAGCAGTTCTTC.

The chain uses TRBV12-3 or TRBV12-4 and TRBJ2-3; 11 bases agree with TRBD1. The V gene end was trimmed by 4 bases and the J gene end by 3 bases; junction bases not matched to a gene: 9. This CDR3 spans 17 amino acids. CDR3 amino acids: CASSWWLGQGATDTQYF. CDR3 DNA: TGTGCCAGCAGTTGGTGGCTAGGACAGGGGGCAACAGATACGCAGTATTTT.

This clonotype was observed once. A read error may be the cause here, since a much bigger clone is one base away. Because the CDR3 is missing its conserved closing phenylalanine or tryptophan, this is likely a read error. No DNA is shown, since the ends of the CDR3 on it are uncertain; the CDR3 is the one TCRdb lists. This chain connects TRBV19 to TRBJ2-3; the table gives TRBD2 as D, unverified against the DNA. Germline CDR1 LNHDA, CDR2 SQIVND (reference sequence). The CDR3 is 11 amino acids in total, end residues counted. CDR3 protein: CASSTHGPLTP.

This clonotype was seen repeatedly, ten times or more. This chain joins TRBV5-6 and TRBJ1-5, with TRBD1 as a possible D gene (6 bases). This CDR3 region has 16 residues. V dropped 0 bases and J dropped 5 bases, with 15 bases sitting between them. Germline values: CDR1 SGHDT, CDR2 YYEEEE. DNA of the CDR3: TGTGCCAGCAGCTTGGGGACAGCTCAGGGCTATCAGCCCCAGCATTTT. It specifies CASSLGTAQGYQPQHF.

This clonotype was recorded many times. The chain recombines TRBV28 with TRBJ1-1; 9 nucleotides match TRBD1. The V and J ends lost 6 bases and 1 base, in that order; junction bases with no gene match: 15. CDR3 size: 18 residues. The V gene's germline CDR1 is MDHEN and CDR2 SYDVKM. The CDR3: CASSSHGTGRRRNTEAFF. The CDR3 coding sequence is TGTGCCAGCAGCTCACACGGGACAGGGAGGAGGCGGAACACTGAAGCTTTCTTT.

The sample holds many counts of this clonotype. This sequence joins TRBV19 and TRBJ2-2, with D unclear. CDR1 and CDR2 (germline): LNHDA, SQIVND (reference sequence). V dropped 5 bases and J dropped 6 bases, with 10 bases sitting between them. This CDR3 comprises 13 residues. CDR3 nucleotides: TGTGCCAGTAGTTACGGAAGCGCCGGGGAGCTGTTTTTT. Protein: CASSYGSAGELFF.

Judged by abundance, this clonotype is medium-sized (0.01 to 0.1%). The V call is TRBV11-1, the J call TRBJ1-6, with 11 nucleotides matching TRBD1. Germline V gene lookup returns CDR1 SGHAT and CDR2 FQDESV (reference sequence). The J segment lost 9 bases and the V segment lost 5 bases, leaving 6 bases of the junction unmatched. CDR3 size: 15 residues. The CDR3 sequence is CASSQWTGGSSPLHF. CDR3 bases: TGTGCCAGCAGCCAGTGGACAGGGGGCAGTTCACCCCTCCACTTT.